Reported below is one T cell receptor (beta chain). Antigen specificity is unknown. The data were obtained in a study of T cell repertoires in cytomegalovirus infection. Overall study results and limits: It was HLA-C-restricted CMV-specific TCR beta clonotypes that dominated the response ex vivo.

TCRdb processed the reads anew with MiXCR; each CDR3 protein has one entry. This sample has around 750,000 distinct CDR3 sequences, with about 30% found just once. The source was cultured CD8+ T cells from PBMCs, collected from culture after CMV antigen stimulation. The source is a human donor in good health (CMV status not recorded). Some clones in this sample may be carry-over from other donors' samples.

The CDR3 protein is CSARPDSVSGNTIYF. As DNA, the CDR3 is TGCAGTGCAAGGCCGGACAGCGTCTCTGGAAACACCATATATTTT. The chain couples TRBV20-1 to TRBJ1-3; TRBD1 is a possible D gene (6 bases). CDR1 is DFQATT and CDR2 is SNEGSKA in the germline V gene (reference sequence). This CDR3 has 15 amino acids. V was shortened by 6 bases and J by 0 bases, with 15 bases between the two germline ends.